The entry below describes one T cell receptor beta chain. This clonotype was observed many times. Its antigen is currently not known. No qualities accompany the bases; no much larger clone lies one base away. Sequencing was performed on an Illumina HiSeq 1500. The public reads were run again by TCRdb, first through fastp at Q25 and then through MiXCR, and only productive beta chains were kept. Merged by CDR3 protein, the rows form single entries marked with the most common genes and DNA. The sample table records around 450,000 distinct CDR3 sequences; approximately 31% of these occur just once. Of the sample, roughly an eighth is held by the ten largest clones. The data were taken from a study of T cell repertoires in cytomegalovirus infection (dated by TCRdb to between 2018 and 2021). Regarding the research as a whole: Because public TCR beta signatures pointed to carriage of CMV infection together with the matching HLA type, the HLA type of each donor mattered for the analysis.

CDR1 is given as MNHNY and CDR2 as SVGAGI, both from the germline V gene (reference sequence). The CDR3 has 17 amino acids, counting the end cysteine and phenylalanine. Only the CDR3 DNA stays, 51 bases, in frame from base 1. Deletion took 2 bases off V and 1 base off J, with a span of 17 bases between the germline ends. The investigation overall reported the following: The ex vivo response was dominated by HLA-C-restricted CMV-specific TCR beta clonotypes, which also provided the single most frequent clonotype in two of eight donors. In both this cohort and an independent cohort of 350 to 400 donors, the cumulative frequency of public TCR beta family members distinguished carriers of CMV infection plus the relevant HLA type.

The TCR was taken from a human donor in good health (CMV status not recorded). Some clones in this sample may be carry-over from other donors' samples. This chain is built from TRBV6-6 and TRBJ1-1, with no confidently assigned D gene. Sample: PBMCs. The sequenced DNA: TGTGCCAGCAGTTACCTGGTTCTCAGCAGGAAGAACACTGAAGCTTTCTTT. Its product reads: CASSYLVLSRKNTEAFF.